Here is one T cell receptor (beta chain) with its context. This record belongs to a study of technical replicates of blood from a few donors. Measured with immunoSEQ multiplex PCR; TCRdb has only the in-frame clones, and not every one. The sample lists more than 95,000 clones, 95% occurring once. This CDR3 is 14 amino acids long. Trimming shortened V by 7 bases and J by 1 base, and 11 bases separated the two germline ends. Per germline, CDR1 MNHNS and CDR2 SASEGT. The TCR originated in a human donor in good health. This chain connects TRBV6-1 to TRBJ1-3, with D uncertain. The sample taken for sequencing was T cells isolated from PBMCs. The CDR3 here is CASNHRGSGNTIYF. Here the CDR3 DNA reads TGTGCCAGCAATCACCGGGGATCTGGAAACACCATATATTTT.